There are a few counts of the clone carrying this T cell receptor (beta chain). This specimen belongs to a study of T cells in Graves' hyperthyroidism and ophthalmopathy. The CDR3 extends over 17 amino acids. Germline CDR1 is SEHNR and CDR2 is FQNEAQ (reference sequence). The V gene lost 5 bases and the J gene lost 0 bases, with 14 bases spanning the gap. RNA transcripts yielded amplified TCR beta CDR3 regions. With the HTBI primer set, the TCR CDR3 went through a first round of RT-PCR. Using its own MiXCR run on the multiplex PCR reads, TCRdb lists one record per CDR3 protein. Seen here are under 550,000 distinct CDR3 sequences, approximately 20% observed once, and the top ten hold about 45%.

This TCR was sampled from a man aged 40-55 years with Graves' ophthalmopathy. The sequencing sample was made of blood. This chain uses TRBV7-9 with TRBJ2-6, with D maybe TRBD2 (6 bases). Here the CDR3 reads CASSPRGSSSGANVLTF. Here the CDR3 DNA reads TGTGCCAGCAGCCCCCGGGGGTCAAGCTCTGGGGCCAACGTCCTGACTTTC.